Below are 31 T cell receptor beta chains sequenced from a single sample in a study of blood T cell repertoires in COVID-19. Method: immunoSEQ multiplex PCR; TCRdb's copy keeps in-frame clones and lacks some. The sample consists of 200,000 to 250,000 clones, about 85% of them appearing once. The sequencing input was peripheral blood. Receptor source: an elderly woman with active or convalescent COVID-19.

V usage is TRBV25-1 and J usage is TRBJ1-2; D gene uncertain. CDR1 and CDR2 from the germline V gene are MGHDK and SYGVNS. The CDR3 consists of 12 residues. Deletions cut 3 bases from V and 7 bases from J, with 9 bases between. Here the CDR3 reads CASSEQAVGYTF. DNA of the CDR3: TGTGCCAGCAGTGAGCAGGCCGTTGGCTACACCTTC.

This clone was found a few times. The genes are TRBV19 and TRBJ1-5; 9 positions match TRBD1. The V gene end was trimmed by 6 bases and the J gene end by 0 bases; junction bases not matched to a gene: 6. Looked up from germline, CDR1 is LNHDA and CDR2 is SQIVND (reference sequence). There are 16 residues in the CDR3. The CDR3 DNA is TGTGCCAGTAGCCGCGGGACAGGGAATAGCAATCAGCCCCAGCATTTT. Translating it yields CASSRGTGNSNQPQHF.

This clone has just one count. CDR3 loop: CASSLRQGGLAGAEQFF. The CDR3 coding sequence is TGTGCCAGCAGCTTACGACAGGGAGGGCTAGCGGGGGCAGAGCAGTTCTTC. The rearrangement joins TRBV7-9 to TRBJ2-1; TRBD2 matches at 10 bases. J was trimmed by 10 bases and V by 2 bases; bases with no gene match: 14. This CDR3 comprises 17 residues. CDR1 and CDR2 (germline): SEHNR, FQNEAQ (reference sequence).

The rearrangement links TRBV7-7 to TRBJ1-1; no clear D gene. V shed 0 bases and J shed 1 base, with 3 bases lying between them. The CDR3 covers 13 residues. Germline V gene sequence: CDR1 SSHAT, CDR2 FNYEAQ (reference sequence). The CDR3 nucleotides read TGTGCCAGCAGCTTAGCTCAGAACACTGAAGCTTTCTTT. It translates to CASSLAQNTEAFF.

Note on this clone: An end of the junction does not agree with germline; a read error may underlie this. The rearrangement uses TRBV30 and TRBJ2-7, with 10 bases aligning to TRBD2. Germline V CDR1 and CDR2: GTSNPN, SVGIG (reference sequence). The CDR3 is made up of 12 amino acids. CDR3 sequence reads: CAWSPSGTSESF. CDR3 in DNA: TGTGCCTGGAGTCCCTCCGGGACTAGCGAATCCTTC.

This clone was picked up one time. CDR3 amino acids: CASSQMTDSQPQHF. The CDR3 DNA follows: TGTGCCAGCAGTCAAATGACAGATAGTCAGCCCCAGCATTTT. The chain recombines TRBV5-5 with TRBJ1-5, with D possibly TRBD1 on 5 matching bases. Trimming removed 5 bases at V and 6 bases at J, with 15 bases between. Germline CDR1 is SGHKS and CDR2 is YYEKEE (reference sequence). The CDR3 is 14 amino acids.

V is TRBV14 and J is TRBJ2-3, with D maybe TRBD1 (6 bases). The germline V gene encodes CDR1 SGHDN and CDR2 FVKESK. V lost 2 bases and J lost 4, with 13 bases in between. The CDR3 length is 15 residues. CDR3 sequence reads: CASSQRRQAADTQYF. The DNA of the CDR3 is TGTGCCAGCAGCCAAAGGCGACAGGCCGCAGATACGCAGTATTTT.

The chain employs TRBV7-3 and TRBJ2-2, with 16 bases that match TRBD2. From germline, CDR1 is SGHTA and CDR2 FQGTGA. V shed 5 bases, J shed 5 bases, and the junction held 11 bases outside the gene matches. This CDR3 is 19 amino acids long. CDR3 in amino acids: CASSLSGLAGGQRTGELFF. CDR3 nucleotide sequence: TGTGCCAGCAGCCTCTCGGGACTAGCGGGGGGGCAGCGGACCGGGGAGCTGTTTTTT. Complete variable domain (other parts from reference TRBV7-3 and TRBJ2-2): GAGVSQTPSNKVTEKGKYVELRCDPISGHTALYWYRQSLGQGPEFLIYFQGTGAADDSGLPNDRFFAVRPEGSVSTLKIQRTERGDSAVYLCASSLSGLAGGQRTGELFFGEGSRLTVL.

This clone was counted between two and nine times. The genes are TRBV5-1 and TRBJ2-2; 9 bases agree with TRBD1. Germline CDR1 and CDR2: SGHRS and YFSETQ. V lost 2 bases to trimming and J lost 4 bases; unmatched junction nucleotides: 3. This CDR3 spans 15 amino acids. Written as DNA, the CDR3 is TGCGCCAGCAGCTTCGGACAGGGGCGCACCGGGGAGCTGTTTTTT. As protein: CASSFGQGRTGELFF.

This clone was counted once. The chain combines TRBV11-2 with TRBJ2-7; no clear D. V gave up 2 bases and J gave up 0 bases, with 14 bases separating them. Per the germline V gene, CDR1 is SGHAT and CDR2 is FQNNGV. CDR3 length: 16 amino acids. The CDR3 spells CASSLLSASSSYEQYF. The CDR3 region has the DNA TGTGCCAGCAGCTTACTTTCCGCATCTAGCTCCTACGAGCAGTACTTC.

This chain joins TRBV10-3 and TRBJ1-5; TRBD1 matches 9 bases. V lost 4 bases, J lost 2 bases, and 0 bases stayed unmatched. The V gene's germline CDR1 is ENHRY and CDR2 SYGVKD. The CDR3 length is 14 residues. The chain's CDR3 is CAISGTGGNQPQHF. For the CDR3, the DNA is TGTGCCATCAGTGGGACAGGGGGCAATCAGCCCCAGCATTTT.

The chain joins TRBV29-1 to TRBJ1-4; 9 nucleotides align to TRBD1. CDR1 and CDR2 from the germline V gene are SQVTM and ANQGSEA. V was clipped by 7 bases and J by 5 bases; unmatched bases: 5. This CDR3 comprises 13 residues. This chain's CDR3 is CSAVQGANEKLFF. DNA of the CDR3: TGCAGCGCTGTACAGGGGGCGAATGAAAAACTGTTTTTT. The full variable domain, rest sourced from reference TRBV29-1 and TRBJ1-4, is SAVISQKPSRDICQRGTSLTIQCQVDSQVTMMFWYRQQPGQSLTLIATANQGSEATYESGFVIDKFPISRPNLTFSTLTVSNMSPEDSSIYLCSAVQGANEKLFFGSGTQLSVL.

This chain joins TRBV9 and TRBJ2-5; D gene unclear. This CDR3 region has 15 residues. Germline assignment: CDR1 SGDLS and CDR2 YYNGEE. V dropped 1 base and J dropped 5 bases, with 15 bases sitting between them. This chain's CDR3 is CASSVRYGSLETQYF. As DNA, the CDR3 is TGTGCCAGCAGCGTAAGGTACGGGTCCTTGGAGACCCAGTACTTC.

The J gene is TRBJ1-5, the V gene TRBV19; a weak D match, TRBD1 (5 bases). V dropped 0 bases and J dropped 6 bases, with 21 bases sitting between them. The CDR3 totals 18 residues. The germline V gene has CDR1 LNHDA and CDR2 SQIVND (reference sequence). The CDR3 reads CASSIDLGGERRTQPQHF. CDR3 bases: TGTGCCAGTAGTATAGATCTGGGAGGGGAGCGAAGGACTCAGCCCCAGCATTTT. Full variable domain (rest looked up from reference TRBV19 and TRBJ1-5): DGGITQSPKYLFRKEGQNVTLSCEQNLNHDAMYWYRQDPGQGLRLIYYSQIVNDFQKGDIAEGYSVSREKKESFPLTVTSAQKNPTAFYLCASSIDLGGERRTQPQHFGDGTRLSIL.

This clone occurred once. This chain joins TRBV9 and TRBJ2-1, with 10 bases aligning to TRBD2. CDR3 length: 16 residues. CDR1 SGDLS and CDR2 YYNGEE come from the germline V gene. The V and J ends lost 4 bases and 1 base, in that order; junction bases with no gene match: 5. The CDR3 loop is CASSPSGRGSYNEQFF. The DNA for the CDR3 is TGTGCCAGCAGCCCTAGCGGGAGAGGATCCTACAATGAGCAGTTCTTC.

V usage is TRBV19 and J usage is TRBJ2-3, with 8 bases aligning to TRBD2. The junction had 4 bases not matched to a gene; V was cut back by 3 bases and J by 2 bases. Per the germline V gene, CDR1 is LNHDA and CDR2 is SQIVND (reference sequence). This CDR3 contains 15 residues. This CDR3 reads CASSIERGTTDTQYF. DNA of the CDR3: TGTGCCAGTAGTATTGAGCGGGGGACCACAGATACGCAGTATTTT. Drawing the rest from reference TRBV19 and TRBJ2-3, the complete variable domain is DGGITQSPKYLFRKEGQNVTLSCEQNLNHDAMYWYRQDPGQGLRLIYYSQIVNDFQKGDIAEGYSVSREKKESFPLTVTSAQKNPTAFYLCASSIERGTTDTQYFGPGTRLTVL.

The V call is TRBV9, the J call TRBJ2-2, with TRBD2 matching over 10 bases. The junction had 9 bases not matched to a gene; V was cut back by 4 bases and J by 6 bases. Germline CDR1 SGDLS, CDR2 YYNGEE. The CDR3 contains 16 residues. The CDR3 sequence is CASSTTGTSVSGELFF. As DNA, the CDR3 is TGTGCCAGCAGCACCACCGGGACTAGCGTATCCGGGGAGCTGTTTTTT.

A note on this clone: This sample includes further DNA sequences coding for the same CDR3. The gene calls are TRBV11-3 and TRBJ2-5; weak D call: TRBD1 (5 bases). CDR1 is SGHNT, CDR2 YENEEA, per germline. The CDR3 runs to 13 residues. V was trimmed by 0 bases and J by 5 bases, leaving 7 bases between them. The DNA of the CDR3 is TGTGCCAGCAGCTTAGATAGGGGCGAGACCCAGTACTTC. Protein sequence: CASSLDRGETQYF.

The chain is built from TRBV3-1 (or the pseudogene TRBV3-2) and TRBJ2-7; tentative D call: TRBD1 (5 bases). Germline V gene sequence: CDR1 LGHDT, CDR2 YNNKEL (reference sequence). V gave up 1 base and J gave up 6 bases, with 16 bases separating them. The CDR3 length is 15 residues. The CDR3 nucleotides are TGTGCCAGCAGCCAAGGGACATTAATCCCCCGCGAGCAGTACTTC. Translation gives CASSQGTLIPREQYF.

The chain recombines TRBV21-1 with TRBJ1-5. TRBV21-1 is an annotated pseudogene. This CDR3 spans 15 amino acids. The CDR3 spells CARGGTPVTREPQHF. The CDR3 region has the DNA TGTGCCAGGGGGGGGACACCGGTCACAAGGGAGCCCCAGCATTTT.

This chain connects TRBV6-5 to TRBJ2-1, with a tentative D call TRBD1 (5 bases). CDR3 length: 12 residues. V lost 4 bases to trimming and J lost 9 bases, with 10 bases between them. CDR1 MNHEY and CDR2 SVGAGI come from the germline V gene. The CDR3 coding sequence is TGTGCCAGCAGTTCCGGACATAGTGAGCAGTTCTTC. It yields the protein CASSSGHSEQFF.

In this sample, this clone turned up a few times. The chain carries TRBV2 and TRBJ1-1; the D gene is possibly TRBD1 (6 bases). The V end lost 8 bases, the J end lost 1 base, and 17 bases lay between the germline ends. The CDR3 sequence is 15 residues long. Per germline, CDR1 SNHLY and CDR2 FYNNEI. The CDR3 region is CASGNSGTPNTEAFF. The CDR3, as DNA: TGTGCCAGCGGAAATTCCGGGACACCGAACACTGAAGCTTTCTTT.

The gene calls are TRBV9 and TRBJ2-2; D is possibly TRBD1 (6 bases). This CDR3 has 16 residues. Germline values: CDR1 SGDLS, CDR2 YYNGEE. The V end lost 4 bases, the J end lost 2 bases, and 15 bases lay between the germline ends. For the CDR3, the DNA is TGTGCCAGCAGCAGACGCGGACAGCACAACACCGGGGAGCTGTTTTTT. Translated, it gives CASSRRGQHNTGELFF.

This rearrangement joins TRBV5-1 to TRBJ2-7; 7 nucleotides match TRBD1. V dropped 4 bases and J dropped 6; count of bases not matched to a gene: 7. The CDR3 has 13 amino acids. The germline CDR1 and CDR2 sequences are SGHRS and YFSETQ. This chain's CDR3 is CASSGQGVGEQYF. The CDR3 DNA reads TGCGCCAGCAGCGGTCAGGGGGTAGGCGAGCAGTACTTC.

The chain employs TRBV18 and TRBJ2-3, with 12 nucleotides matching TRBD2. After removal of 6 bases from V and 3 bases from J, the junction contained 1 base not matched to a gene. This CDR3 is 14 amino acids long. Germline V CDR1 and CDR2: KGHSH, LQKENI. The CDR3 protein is CASSGLAGTDTQYF. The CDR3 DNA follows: TGTGCCAGCTCTGGACTAGCGGGAACAGATACGCAGTATTTT.

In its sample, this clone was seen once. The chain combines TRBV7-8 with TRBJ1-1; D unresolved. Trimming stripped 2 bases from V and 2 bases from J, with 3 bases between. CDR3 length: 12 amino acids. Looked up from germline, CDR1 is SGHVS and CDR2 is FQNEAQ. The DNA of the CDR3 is TGTGCCAGCAGCTTATATAACACTGAAGCTTTCTTT. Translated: CASSLYNTEAFF.

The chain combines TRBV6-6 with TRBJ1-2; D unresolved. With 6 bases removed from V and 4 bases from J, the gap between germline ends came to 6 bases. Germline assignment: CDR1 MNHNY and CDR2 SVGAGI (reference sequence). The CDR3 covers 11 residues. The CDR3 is CASSSVYGYTF. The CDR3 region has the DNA TGTGCCAGCAGCTCAGTCTATGGCTACACCTTC.

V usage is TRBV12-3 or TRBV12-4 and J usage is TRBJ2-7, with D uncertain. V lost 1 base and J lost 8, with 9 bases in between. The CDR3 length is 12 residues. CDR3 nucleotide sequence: TGTGCCAGCAGTTTAGGACTGCCTAAGCAGTACTTC. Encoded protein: CASSLGLPKQYF.

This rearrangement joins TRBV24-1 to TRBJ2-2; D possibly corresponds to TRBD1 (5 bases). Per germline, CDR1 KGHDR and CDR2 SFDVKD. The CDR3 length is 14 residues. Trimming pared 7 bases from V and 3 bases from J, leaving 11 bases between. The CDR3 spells CATRGQGDTGELFF. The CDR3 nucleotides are TGTGCCACCAGAGGTCAAGGGGACACCGGGGAGCTGTTTTTT.

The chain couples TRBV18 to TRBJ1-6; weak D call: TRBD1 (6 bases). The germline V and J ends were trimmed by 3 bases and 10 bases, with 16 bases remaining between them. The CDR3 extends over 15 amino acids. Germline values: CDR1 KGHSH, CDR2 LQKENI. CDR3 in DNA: TGTGCCAGCTCACCTTCCGGACAGCCCGGGTCACCCCTCCACTTT. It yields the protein CASSPSGQPGSPLHF.

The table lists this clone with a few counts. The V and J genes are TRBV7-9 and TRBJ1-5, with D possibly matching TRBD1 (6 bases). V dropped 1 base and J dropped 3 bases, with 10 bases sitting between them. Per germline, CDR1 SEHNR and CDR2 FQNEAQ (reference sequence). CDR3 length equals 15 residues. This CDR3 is CASSLEQGPNQPQHF. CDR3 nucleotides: TGTGCCAGCAGCTTAGAACAGGGCCCCAATCAGCCCCAGCATTTT.